The rows below give T cell receptor beta chains drawn from one sample of a study of blood T cell repertoires in COVID-19. Method: immunoSEQ multiplex PCR; TCRdb's copy keeps in-frame clones and lacks some. Altogether approximately 260,000 clones are present, around 91% being singletons, with the ten largest covering around 2.3%. The sample was peripheral blood. Receptors were obtained from a woman aged 60-70 years with COVID-19, enrolled during active disease. CDR3s include the opening cysteine and the closing phenylalanine or tryptophan. The D gene is left open where the match is weak. Clone size is stated in some rows and not others, as once, few, many or a class when expanded.

size | J | D | V | DNA | CDR3
NA | TRBJ1-1 | NA | TRBV12-5 | TGTGCTAGTGGTTTGGATACGGGTGAAGCTTTCTTT | CASGLDTGEAFF
NA | TRBJ2-5 | TRBD2 | TRBV2 | TGTGCCAGCAGGCCGGGACTAGCGGGGGGGCTGGGGGAGACCCAGTACTTC | CASRPGLAGGLGETQYF
NA | TRBJ2-4 | NA | TRBV10-2 | TGCGCCAGCAGTGACTTAAGTGAACTAGCCAAAAACATTCAGTACTTC | CASSDLSELAKNIQYF
NA | TRBJ1-3 | NA | TRBV6-1 | TGTGCCAGCAGTGAAGGGGGGCCTGGAAACACCATATATTTT | CASSEGGPGNTIYF
NA | TRBJ1-1 | NA | TRBV4-3 | TGCGCCAGCAGCCAAGATGAACAGACGAACACTGAAGCTTTCTTT | CASSQDEQTNTEAFF
NA | TRBJ1-1 | TRBD1 | TRBV27 | TGTGCCAGCAGTTCGCGCGGACAGGGGATCGTAGCTTTCTTT | CASSSRGQGIVAFF
NA | TRBJ1-2 | TRBD1 | TRBV7-2 | TGTGCCAGCAGCTTAGGGACAGGGGGGAGCGGCTACACCTTC | CASSLGTGGSGYTF
NA | TRBJ1-2 | TRBD1 | TRBV3-1/TRBV3-2 | TGTGCCAGCAGCCACGGGACAGGGGATGGCTACACCTTC | CASSHGTGDGYTF
NA | TRBJ2-7 | NA | TRBV5-6 | TGTGCCAGCAGCTTCGGAGAGATACACGAGCAGTACTTC | CASSFGEIHEQYF
NA | TRBJ1-5 | TRBD1 | TRBV6-1 | TGTGCCAGCAGTGAGGGACAGGGAGGGGGTCAGCCCCAGCATTTT | CASSEGQGGGQPQHF
NA | TRBJ1-1 | NA | TRBV27 | TGTGCCAGCAGTTTATTCCCCGGTCGGGGCACTGAAGCTTTCTTT | CASSLFPGRGTEAFF
NA | TRBJ2-2 | NA | TRBV19 | TGTGCCAGTAGTATAGATACGCCAGGGGACCCCGGGGAGCTGTTTTTT | CASSIDTPGDPGELFF
NA | TRBJ1-4 | NA | TRBV19 | TGTGCCAGTAGTATACCGCGCTCCGATGAAAAACTGTTTTTT | CASSIPRSDEKLFF
NA | TRBJ2-6 | NA | TRBV5-1 | TGCGCCAGCACCTGGCTAGCGAACTCTGGGGCCAACGTCCTGACTTTC | CASTWLANSGANVLTF
NA | TRBJ2-4 | NA | TRBV19 | TGTGCCAGTAGTGGAGGGAGCATAAACATTCAGTACTTC | CASSGGSINIQYF
once | TRBJ1-3 | NA | TRBV4-3 | TGCGCCAGCAGCCAAGGAGCTTCCGGCTCTGGAAACACCATATATTTT | CASSQGASGSGNTIYF
NA | TRBJ1-2 | NA | TRBV4-3 | TGCGCCAGCAGCCAACGGGGAGGGGCGGGCTATGGCTACACCTTC | CASSQRGGAGYGYTF
NA | TRBJ1-1 | NA | TRBV5-1 | TGCGCCAGCAGCTTAAGGGAAAATGAGGGGAACACTGAAGCTTTCTTT | CASSLRENEGNTEAFF
NA | TRBJ1-2 | TRBD1 | TRBV6-5 | TGTGCCAGCAGCCGGACAGGGGGTAACTATGGCTACACCTTC | CASSRTGGNYGYTF
NA | TRBJ1-1 | TRBD1 | TRBV27 | TGTGCCAGCAGATGGACAGGGAACACTGAAGCTTTCTTT | CASRWTGNTEAFF
once | TRBJ2-2 | NA | TRBV5-1 | TGCGCCAGCAGCCCCGGGACTCCTAACACCGGGGAGCTGTTTTTT | CASSPGTPNTGELFF
NA | TRBJ2-1 | TRBD2 | TRBV9 | TGTGCCAGCAGCGTGCTCGGGACTAGCGGGGGCAATGAGCAGTTCTTC | CASSVLGTSGGNEQFF
few | TRBJ1-2 | NA | TRBV6-5 | TGTGCCAGCCTGAGGGCAGCTAACTATGGCTACACCTTC | CASLRAANYGYTF
NA | TRBJ2-1 | NA | TRBV18 | TGTGCCAGCTCACCCGGGGGTCACCTCGTGTCCAATGAGCAGTTCTTC | CASSPGGHLVSNEQFF
once | TRBJ2-7 | TRBD2 | TRBV4-3 | TGCGCCAGCAGCCAACAGGCGGGGGACTCCTACGAGCAGTACTTC | CASSQQAGDSYEQYF
NA | TRBJ2-3 | NA | TRBV9 | TGTGCCAGCAGCGTAGAGGGGCAGGCAGATACGCAGTATTTT | CASSVEGQADTQYF
NA | TRBJ1-4 | NA | TRBV27 | TGTGCCAGCAGTTCTCAGGGGTATAATGAAAAACTGTTTTTT | CASSSQGYNEKLFF
NA | TRBJ1-2 | TRBD1 | TRBV11-1 | TGTGCCAGCAGCTCAGACAGGGACTATGGCTACACCTTC | CASSSDRDYGYTF
NA | TRBJ1-4 | NA | TRBV25-1 | TGTGCCAGCAGTACCCTTAGGGGGGGTAATGAAAAACTGTTTTTT | CASSTLRGGNEKLFF
NA | TRBJ2-6 | TRBD1 | TRBV5-1 | TGCGCCAGCAGCCCCCAGGGGGTATTCTCTGGGGCCAACGTCCTGACTTTC | CASSPQGVFSGANVLTF
NA | TRBJ2-3 | NA | TRBV19 | TGTGCCAGTAGTACTAGCACAGATACGCAGTATTTT | CASSTSTDTQYF
NA | TRBJ1-5 | NA | TRBV9 | TGTGCCAGCAGCGTAGCTCCAGATCAGCCCCAGCATTTT | CASSVAPDQPQHF
NA | TRBJ1-2 | NA | TRBV15 | TGTGCCACCAGCACCCGGGGGGATAGGGGCTACACCTTC | CATSTRGDRGYTF
once | TRBJ1-5 | TRBD1 | TRBV6-6 | TGTGCCAGCAGTCTTAGTTTTGAACACCGACAGGGCGTAAGCAATCAGCCCCAGCATTTT | CASSLSFEHRQGVSNQPQHF
NA | TRBJ1-1 | NA | TRBV7-9 | TGTGCCAGCAGCTTAGCGGAAAGGTGGACTCAGCACACTGAAGCTTTCTTT | CASSLAERWTQHTEAFF
NA | TRBJ1-5 | NA | TRBV3-1/TRBV3-2 | TGTGCCAGCAGCCAAGATTTGCGAGGGTCACAGCCCCAGCATTTT | CASSQDLRGSQPQHF
NA | TRBJ2-7 | TRBD1 | TRBV2 | TGTGCCAGCAGTGGCCCTGGGACAGGGGGCAGTGAGCAGTACTTC | CASSGPGTGGSEQYF
NA | TRBJ1-2 | NA | TRBV5-1 | TGCGCCAGCAGCTTGAACCACAGGGAAAGAGGAGGCTACACCTTC | CASSLNHRERGGYTF
NA | TRBJ1-2 | TRBD1 | TRBV7-3 | TGTGCCAGCAGCTCTGACGCCCAGACAGGGGTCAACTATGGCTACACCTTC | CASSSDAQTGVNYGYTF
NA | TRBJ1-6 | TRBD1 | TRBV3-1/TRBV3-2 | TGTGCCAGCTGGGGACAGGGCAGGTCACCCCTCCACTTT | CASWGQGRSPLHF
NA | TRBJ1-5 | TRBD1 | TRBV7-3 | TGTGCCAGCAGCTTGGGACAGAATCAGCCCCAGCATTTT | CASSLGQNQPQHF
NA | TRBJ1-3 | NA | TRBV2 | TGTGCCAGCAGTGAAACTTCCAGGTTCTTCTCTGGAAACACCATATATTTT | CASSETSRFFSGNTIYF
NA | TRBJ1-1 | NA | TRBV11-1 | TGTGCCAGCAGCTTCGCGGAGAACACTGAAGCTTTCTTT | CASSFAENTEAFF
NA | TRBJ1-2 | TRBD1 | TRBV6-5 | TGTGCCAGCAGTTACGTACGGGACAGCATCTATGGCTACACCTTC | CASSYVRDSIYGYTF
once | TRBJ2-1 | TRBD1 | TRBV10-3 | TGTGCCGCAACGGGACAGGCCAATGAGCAGTTCTTC | CAATGQANEQFF
NA | TRBJ1-2 | TRBD1 | TRBV6-5 | TGTGCCAGCAGTTATCGGGACAGGGGATATGGCTACACCTTC | CASSYRDRGYGYTF
NA | TRBJ2-6 | TRBD1 | TRBV2 | TGTGCCAGCAGGAAACAGGGGGCGGCGGGCTCTGGGGCCAACGTCCTGACTTTC | CASRKQGAAGSGANVLTF
NA | TRBJ2-3 | TRBD2 | TRBV9 | TGTGCCAGCAGCGTAGGTGGCGGGGGACTAGTCACAGATACGCAGTATTTT | CASSVGGGGLVTDTQYF
once | TRBJ2-5 | TRBD1 | TRBV10-3 | TGTGCCATCAGTCCCGGGACAGGGCGACCCCAAGAGACCCAGTACTTC | CAISPGTGRPQETQYF
NA | TRBJ2-2 | NA | TRBV7-9 | TGTGCCAGCAGCCCAGGAGGGGGGGAACGGCGGGAGCTGTTTTTT | CASSPGGGERRELFF
NA | TRBJ1-5 | NA | TRBV6-5 | TGTGCCAGCAGTTACGCGGCAGGGTATCAGCCCCAGCATTTT | CASSYAAGYQPQHF
NA | TRBJ2-7 | TRBD1 | TRBV6-2/TRBV6-3 | TGTGCCAGCAGCAAATACGTGGACAGGAAGAAATACGAGCAGTACTTC | CASSKYVDRKKYEQYF
NA | TRBJ2-1 | TRBD1 | TRBV9 | TGTGCCAGCAGCCCGACAGGGGGTGCCCGGGACAATGAGCAGTTCTTC | CASSPTGGARDNEQFF
NA | TRBJ2-4 | TRBD1 | TRBV5-6 | TGTGCCAGCAGCTCAACCGGACAGGGGTGGGCCAAAAACATTCAGTACTTC | CASSSTGQGWAKNIQYF
NA | TRBJ1-1 | NA | TRBV27 | TGTGCCAGCAGTTGGGGGGGAGTGAACACTGAAGCTTTCTTT | CASSWGGVNTEAFF
NA | TRBJ2-1 | NA | TRBV6-6 | TGTGCCAGCACATTCCGTGGGGGGGCCGCCTACAATGAGCAGTTCTTC | CASTFRGGAAYNEQFF
NA | TRBJ2-1 | TRBD1 | TRBV11-3 | TGTGCCAGCAGCCTTAGGACAGGCTCCTACAATGAGCAGTTCTTC | CASSLRTGSYNEQFF
NA | TRBJ1-1 | TRBD1 | TRBV29-1 | TGCAGCGGTCGACAGGGGATGGACACTGAAGCTTTCTTT | CSGRQGMDTEAFF
NA | TRBJ1-1 | TRBD1 | TRBV11-3 | TGTGCCAGCAGCTTAGGTCGTGGCAGGGGGGAAACTGAAGCTTTCTTT | CASSLGRGRGETEAFF
once | TRBJ1-2 | TRBD1 | TRBV3-1/TRBV3-2 | TGTGCCAGCAGCCATAGACAGGGAGGTTACTATGGCTACACCTTC | CASSHRQGGYYGYTF